Below, 26 T cell receptor beta chains from the same sample are listed, as sequenced in a study of type 1 and type 2 diabetes patients. PCR was run on genomic DNA. Multiplex PCR with 30 forward and 13 reverse primers amplified the TCR beta CDR3. TCRdb ran MiXCR on the multiplex PCR reads and lists one entry per CDR3 protein. Of 280,000 or so distinct CDR3 sequences in the sample, more than 45% were seen once. Sequenced sample: peripheral blood mononuclear cells (PBMCs). The receptors shown here come from a man younger than 35 with type 2 diabetes.

A few counts support this clonotype. This chain connects TRBV20-1 to TRBJ1-1; perhaps TRBD1 as D (5 bases). Germline CDR1 reads DFQATT; CDR2 reads SNEGSKA (reference sequence). CDR3 size: 15 residues. Trimming removed 1 base from V and 6 bases from J, with 18 bases in between. The CDR3 nucleotides are TGCAGTGCTAGAGCCCTCCAGGGCTATACGGCTGAAGCTTTCTTT. Its protein is CSARALQGYTAEAFF.

This clonotype was detected only a few times. This sequence joins TRBV27 and TRBJ2-7; D gene ambiguous. Germline V gene data show CDR1 as MNHEY and CDR2 as SMNVEV (reference sequence). V shed 5 bases and J shed 1 base, with 15 bases lying between them. This CDR3 is 15 amino acids long. DNA for the CDR3: TGTGCCAGCAGTCCATCGCAAGGCAGATCCTACGAGCAGTACTTC. It encodes CASSPSQGRSYEQYF.

The J gene is TRBJ1-1, the V gene TRBV7-3; TRBD1 is a possible D gene (5 bases). The CDR3 extends over 15 amino acids. The germline V gene has CDR1 SGHTA and CDR2 FQGTGA. V lost 2 bases and J 0 bases, leaving 10 bases between the germline ends. The CDR3 loop reads CASSLFDRMNTEAFF. The CDR3 nucleotides read TGTGCCAGCAGCTTATTCGACAGAATGAACACTGAAGCTTTCTTT.

This clonotype was detected only a few times. The rearrangement uses TRBV20-1 and TRBJ1-2, with no clear D. V gave up 2 bases and J gave up 2 bases, with 6 bases separating them. The CDR3 spans 12 residues. Germline assignment: CDR1 DFQATT and CDR2 SNEGSKA (reference sequence). In DNA form, the CDR3 reads TGCAGTGCTAGAACGACCAACTATGGCTACACCTTC. Its translation: CSARTTNYGYTF.

At least ten counts were recorded for this clonotype. The chain couples TRBV30 to TRBJ1-1, with TRBD1 identical over 7 bases. V lost 3 bases to trimming and J lost 4 bases; unmatched junction nucleotides: 5. CDR1 GTSNPN and CDR2 SVGIG come from the germline V gene (reference sequence). The CDR3 sequence is 13 residues long. The CDR3 sequence is CAWRTGKGTEAFF. Written as DNA, the CDR3 is TGTGCCTGGAGGACAGGGAAGGGCACTGAAGCTTTCTTT.

This clonotype was seen a few times. The chain joins TRBV7-6 to TRBJ1-6, with a weak D call TRBD1 (5 bases). Looked up from germline, CDR1 is SGHVS and CDR2 is FNYEAQ. The CDR3 totals 14 residues. The germline V and J ends were trimmed by 6 bases and 13 bases, with 19 bases remaining between them. The CDR3: CASSLTGPTAPLHF. The CDR3 coding sequence is TGTGCCAGCAGTCTAACAGGACCCACAGCCCCCCTCCACTTT.

The V and J genes are TRBV12-3 or TRBV12-4 and TRBJ1-1; 8 bases align to TRBD1. Trimming took 6 bases from V and 4 from J; bases not matched to a gene: 10. This CDR3 is built from 15 residues. The CDR3 DNA reads TGTGCCAGCAGCCCGGGACAGGAAGGATCCACTGAAGCTTTCTTT. It yields the protein CASSPGQEGSTEAFF.

This rearrangement joins TRBV5-1 to TRBJ2-2, with 11 bases lining up with TRBD2. V gave up 2 bases and J gave up 8 bases; unmatched junction bases: 5. The CDR3 length is 15 residues. CDR1 is SGHRS, CDR2 YFSETQ, per germline. CDR3 bases: TGCGCCAGCAGCTTACAGACTAGCGGGGCGGGGGAGCTGTTTTTT. It translates to CASSLQTSGAGELFF.

The chain uses TRBV19 and TRBJ1-2; 9 positions agree with TRBD1. This CDR3 contains 17 residues. V dropped 5 bases and J dropped 2; count of bases not matched to a gene: 12. CDR1 is LNHDA, CDR2 SQIVND, per germline (reference sequence). Here the CDR3 DNA reads TGTGCCAGTAGTGTTGACAGGGGGACCATGGAGAACTATGGCTACACCTTC. Encoded protein: CASSVDRGTMENYGYTF.

The chain links TRBV7-2 to TRBJ2-2, with TRBD1 matching over 7 bases. The CDR3 has 15 amino acids. Germline V lookup: CDR1 SGHTA, CDR2 FQGNSA. Trimming cost V 1 base and J 5 bases; bases outside gene matches: 4. CDR3: CASSLGLQGTGELFF. CDR3 nucleotides: TGTGCCAGCAGCTTAGGTCTACAGGGGACCGGGGAGCTGTTTTTT.

About this clonotype: Possible read error: a much larger clone is one base away. The chain has TRBV13 and TRBJ2-7; the D is unclear. The germline V and J ends were trimmed by 7 bases and 7 bases, with 11 bases remaining between them. The CDR3 has 11 residues. From germline, CDR1 is PRHDT and CDR2 FYEKMQ (reference sequence). CDR3 sequence: CASNLLIEQYF. The CDR3 DNA reads as TGTGCCAGCAACCTCCTCATTGAGCAGTACTTC.

The sample holds a few counts of this clonotype. This rearrangement joins TRBV24-1 to TRBJ1-6; D ambiguous. In germline, CDR1 is KGHDR, CDR2 SFDVKD. V lost 3 bases and J lost 0, with 2 bases in between. CDR3 size: 14 residues. The CDR3 is CATSDNSYNSPLHF. Written as DNA, the CDR3 is TGTGCCACCAGTGATAACTCCTATAATTCACCCCTCCACTTT.

This clonotype was picked up a small number of times. The rearrangement uses TRBV28 and TRBJ1-1, with unresolved D. The CDR3 spans 14 residues. Looked up from germline, CDR1 is MDHEN and CDR2 is SYDVKM. V lost 3 bases and J 0 bases, leaving 8 bases between the germline ends. In DNA form, the CDR3 reads TGTGCCAGCAGTTTGGGTCACATGAACACTGAAGCTTTCTTT. As protein: CASSLGHMNTEAFF. Drawing the rest from reference TRBV28 and TRBJ1-1, the complete variable domain is DVKVTQSSRYLVKRTGEKVFLECVQDMDHENMFWYRQDPGLGLRLIYFSYDVKMKEKGDIPEGYSVSREKKERFSLILESASTNQTSMYLCASSLGHMNTEAFFGQGTRLTVV.

The table lists this clonotype with a few counts. The chain joins TRBV20-1 to TRBJ2-3; no reliable D call. The CDR3 has 12 residues. Germline V gives CDR1 DFQATT, CDR2 SNEGSKA (reference sequence). V was clipped by 3 bases and J by 1 base, with 5 bases between them. The CDR3 nucleotides are TGCAGTGCTAGCGGGCGCACAGATACGCAGTATTTT. Protein product: CSASGRTDTQYF.

The chain links TRBV19 to TRBJ2-3; D possibly corresponds to TRBD1 (6 bases). Germline V gene sequence: CDR1 LNHDA, CDR2 SQIVND (reference sequence). CDR3 length equals 13 residues. The ends were cut back, 8 bases at V and 2 bases at J, with 11 bases in the middle. This CDR3 is CASRRQDTDTQYF. CDR3 in DNA: TGTGCCAGTCGTAGACAGGACACAGATACGCAGTATTTT.

CDR3 amino acids: CSARDPRGSYNEQFF. CDR3 in DNA: TGCAGTGCTAGAGATCCCCGCGGTTCCTACAATGAGCAGTTCTTC. The J gene is TRBJ2-1, the V gene TRBV20-1, with D hard to call. CDR1 is DFQATT, CDR2 SNEGSKA, per germline (reference sequence). The CDR3 extends over 15 amino acids. V was trimmed by 0 bases and J by 1 base, leaving 10 bases between them.

The rearrangement joins TRBV28 to TRBJ2-7; a weak D match, TRBD2 (5 bases). Deletions cut 3 bases from V and 2 bases from J, with 14 bases between. The germline gives CDR1 MDHEN, CDR2 SYDVKM. The CDR3 totals 15 residues. The CDR3 DNA follows: TGTGCCAGCAGTTTTCGGACTCCTTTAGCCTACGAGCAGTACTTC. Translating it yields CASSFRTPLAYEQYF.

The V gene is TRBV7-2, the J gene TRBJ2-1, with D hard to call. The CDR3 is 13 residues long. The germline CDR1 and CDR2 sequences are SGHTA and FQGNSA. V was pared by 6 bases and J by 4 bases, with 10 bases between. This CDR3 is CASSPKNYNEQFF. CDR3 sequence (DNA): TGTGCCAGCAGTCCCAAGAATTACAATGAGCAGTTCTTC.

V is TRBV7-8 and J is TRBJ2-7; tentative D call: TRBD1 (5 bases). V lost 6 bases and J lost 4, with 16 bases in between. There are 14 residues in the CDR3. Germline V gene sequence: CDR1 SGHVS, CDR2 FQNEAQ. In DNA, the CDR3 is TGTGCCAGCAGTGAAGAATTTGGGGCTTACGAGCAGTACTTC. This encodes CASSEEFGAYEQYF.

This sequence joins TRBV7-6 and TRBJ2-1, with 10 bases that match TRBD2. V shed 5 bases, J shed 5 bases, and the junction held 12 bases outside the gene matches. This CDR3 is built from 17 residues. Germline V lookup: CDR1 SGHVS, CDR2 FNYEAQ. The chain's CDR3 is CASSHPGTSEGNNEQFF. CDR3 in DNA: TGTGCCAGCAGCCATCCCGGGACTAGCGAGGGGAACAATGAGCAGTTCTTC.

This clonotype was picked up many times. This chain joins TRBV7-2 and TRBJ2-7, with 7 bases fitting TRBD2. From germline, CDR1 is SGHTA and CDR2 FQGNSA. J lost 3 bases, V lost 1 base, and 9 bases had no gene match. The CDR3 totals 16 residues. The CDR3 reads CASSLVLGGTYYEQYF. Here the CDR3 DNA reads TGTGCCAGCAGCTTAGTTTTGGGGGGGACTTACTACGAGCAGTACTTC.

This clonotype has more than one count but fewer than ten. The V call is TRBV25-1, the J call TRBJ2-7; D ambiguous. Germline V gene sequence: CDR1 MGHDK, CDR2 SYGVNS. This CDR3 is 16 amino acids long. V lost 1 base and J lost 2, with 15 bases in between. The CDR3 loop reads CASSESVTRYTYEQYF. The CDR3, as DNA: TGTGCCAGCAGTGAATCTGTTACGCGTTATACCTACGAGCAGTACTTC.

The chain combines TRBV28 with TRBJ1-4, with D unclear. Germline CDR1 reads MDHEN; CDR2 reads SYDVKM. V dropped 7 bases and J dropped 4 bases, with 10 bases sitting between them. CDR3 length: 13 amino acids. The CDR3 loop reads CASNEGFNEKLFF. In nucleotides, the CDR3 is TGTGCCAGCAATGAAGGTTTTAATGAAAAACTGTTTTTT. Supplemented by reference TRBV28 and TRBJ1-4, the full variable domain reads DVKVTQSSRYLVKRTGEKVFLECVQDMDHENMFWYRQDPGLGLRLIYFSYDVKMKEKGDIPEGYSVSREKKERFSLILESASTNQTSMYLCASNEGFNEKLFFGSGTQLSVL.

In the case of this clonotype: A much larger clonotype is one base distant, so this may be a read error. V usage is TRBV7-8 and J usage is TRBJ2-2, with TRBD1 matching 10 bases. V lost 2 bases to trimming and J lost 3 bases; unmatched junction nucleotides: 9. Germline CDR1 reads SGHVS; CDR2 reads FQNEAQ. The CDR3 extends over 18 amino acids. The DNA of the CDR3 is TGTGCCAGCAGCTTAAGACAGGGGGCCGTCGCGTACACCGGGGAGCTGTTTTTT. Residues: CASSLRQGAVAYTGELFF.

Notes on this clonotype: This may stem from a read error, because a much larger clone lies one nucleotide away. The J gene is TRBJ1-1, the V gene TRBV2, with D possibly being TRBD1 (5 bases). Germline-derived CDR1 and CDR2 are SNHLY and FYNNEI. This CDR3 region has 13 residues. CDR3 amino acids: CASSVGRHTEASF. The CDR3 DNA follows: TGTGCCAGCAGTGTGGGGCGGCACACTGAAGCTTCCTTT.

The rearrangement joins TRBV10-3 to TRBJ1-6, with 9 nucleotides matching TRBD1. Looked up from germline, CDR1 is ENHRY and CDR2 is SYGVKD. V lost 10 bases, J lost 8 bases, and 9 bases stayed unmatched. The CDR3 length is 14 residues. CDR3 sequence reads: CASSGTGTHSPLHF. In nucleotides, the CDR3 is TGTGCCAGCAGCGGGACAGGGACCCATTCACCCCTCCACTTT.